One and the same sample provided the 28 T cell receptor beta chains below, sequenced in a study of cytomegalovirus exposure and HLA in healthy donors. Vbeta (60) and Jbeta (13) primers were used in the PCR. Profiled with immunoSEQ multiplex PCR; TCRdb holds only in-frame clones, not every one. The sample carries 100,000 to 150,000 clones, around three quarters recorded once. Sequenced material: PBMCs. The receptor set was obtained from a woman in her forties or fifties in good health and CMV-seronegative.

The genes are TRBV7-8 and TRBJ2-1; 9 bases are shared with TRBD2. Germline assignment: CDR1 SGHVS and CDR2 FQNEAQ. The junction had 17 bases not matched to a gene; V was cut back by 5 bases and J by 9 bases. The CDR3 is made up of 17 amino acids. The CDR3 coding sequence is TGTGCCAGCAGCCTAAGGGGTGTAGCGGGAGAGGGGGGTGAGCAGTTCTTC. It specifies CASSLRGVAGEGGEQFF.

The V and J genes are TRBV9 and TRBJ2-2, with 14 bases that match TRBD2. The CDR3 extends over 21 amino acids. The J segment lost 7 bases and the V segment lost 0 bases, leaving 17 bases of the junction unmatched. CDR1 is SGDLS and CDR2 is YYNGEE in the germline V gene. The CDR3 DNA reads TGTGCCAGCAGCGTAGGCGGACAGGGCAGGGGACTAGCGGGAGAGGTCGGGGAGCTGTTTTTT. The encoded protein is CASSVGGQGRGLAGEVGELFF.

The V call is TRBV6-5, the J call TRBJ2-1, with 7 bases identical to TRBD1. Germline CDR1 MNHEY, CDR2 SVGAGI. The CDR3 has 12 residues. Unmatched junction bases numbered 2, after V lost 5 bases and J lost 7 bases. This CDR3 reads CASSRTGNEQFF. The CDR3 DNA reads as TGTGCCAGCAGTCGGACAGGTAATGAGCAGTTCTTC.

As regards this clone: A read error may produce the germline difference seen at one junction end. The V and J genes are TRBV7-2 and TRBJ2-3, with 10 bases that match TRBD2. The CDR3 loop spans 15 amino acids. Germline V gives CDR1 SGHTA, CDR2 FQGNSA. Here the CDR3 reads CASSLAGDATDTQYF. DNA of the CDR3: TGTGCCAGCAGCCTAGCGGGAGACGCCACAGATACGCAGTATTTT. The full variable domain, with the rest looked up from reference TRBV7-2 and TRBJ2-3, is GAGVSQSPSNKVTEKGKDVELRCDPISGHTALYWYRQSLGQGLEFLIYFQGNSAPDKSGLPSDRFSAERTGGSVSTLTIQRTQQEDSAVYLCASSLAGDATDTQYFGPGTRLTVL.

The chain carries TRBV9 and TRBJ2-7; no reliable D call. The ends were cut back, 0 bases at V and 7 bases at J, with 14 bases in the middle. The germline CDR1 and CDR2 sequences are SGDLS and YYNGEE. The CDR3 sequence is 14 residues long. DNA for the CDR3: TGTGCCAGCAGCGTAGACGACGGGTACGGGGAGCAGTACGTC. As protein: CASSVDDGYGEQYV.

This clone was recorded a few times. The rearrangement uses TRBV5-6 and TRBJ2-2, with 14 bases matching TRBD2. The V segment lost 4 bases and the J segment 5 bases; nucleotides outside the gene matches: 4. The CDR3 length is 16 residues. CDR1 and CDR2 from the germline V gene are SGHDT and YYEEEE. CDR3 nucleotides: TGTGCCAGCAGCCTTAGGACTAGCGGGAGGACCGGGGAGCTGTTTTTT. This codes for CASSLRTSGRTGELFF.

The chain employs TRBV5-5 and TRBJ2-1, with D maybe TRBD2 (6 bases). CDR1 is SGHKS, CDR2 YYEKEE, per germline (reference sequence). The CDR3 has 12 residues. Trimming removed 5 bases at V and 9 bases at J, with 12 bases between. The CDR3 region is CASRRTTGEQFF. For the CDR3, the DNA is TGTGCCAGCAGGCGGACTACGGGTGAGCAGTTCTTC.

The chain joins TRBV18 to TRBJ1-1; 8 nucleotides agree with TRBD1. Losses at the gene ends were 3 bases for V and 1 base for J; bases not matched to a gene: 4. Germline V gene lookup returns CDR1 KGHSH and CDR2 LQKENI. The CDR3 runs to 15 residues. The CDR3 protein is CASSPRGPQNTEAFF. In nucleotides, the CDR3 is TGTGCCAGCTCACCCAGGGGGCCTCAGAACACTGAAGCTTTCTTT.

The chain links TRBV7-9 to TRBJ2-7; 7 bases line up with TRBD1. This CDR3 contains 15 residues. In germline, CDR1 is SEHNR, CDR2 FQNEAQ (reference sequence). V trimming: 5 bases; J trimming: 3 bases; junction bases outside the gene matches: 10. This chain's CDR3 is CASSLGDSTYYEQYV. The CDR3 bases are TGTGCCAGCAGCCTAGGGGACAGTACTTACTACGAGCAGTACGTC.

The genes are TRBV28 and TRBJ2-1, with 9 nucleotides matching TRBD2. This CDR3 is 15 amino acids long. V gave up 7 bases and J gave up 7 bases; unmatched junction bases: 11. Germline V gene data show CDR1 as MDHEN and CDR2 as SYDVKM. CDR3 in DNA: TGTGCCAGCACTATTAGAGCGGGAGGAGGGAATGAGCAGTTCTTC. Translated: CASTIRAGGGNEQFF. Filled out from reference TRBV28 and TRBJ2-1, the complete variable domain reads DVKVTQSSRYLVKRTGEKVFLECVQDMDHENMFWYRQDPGLGLRLIYFSYDVKMKEKGDIPEGYSVSREKKERFSLILESASTNQTSMYLCASTIRAGGGNEQFFGPGTRLTVL.

This clone came up once. The chain uses TRBV12-5 and TRBJ2-3, with no clear D. The CDR3 covers 17 residues. The germline V gene has CDR1 LGHNT and CDR2 FRNRAP. V lost 0 bases to trimming and J lost 4 bases, with 17 bases between them. CDR3 DNA sequence: TGTGCTAGTGGTTTGGTACAAGGAACTGGAGCTCCAGATACGCAGTATTTT. Translation gives CASGLVQGTGAPDTQYF.

This clone was seen a single time. The DNA of the CDR3 is TGTGCCAGCAGTTTATCCTGGACGGAGGAGGTAGAGCAGTTCTTC. It translates to CASSLSWTEEVEQFF. The chain couples TRBV27 to TRBJ2-1; weak D call: TRBD2 (5 bases). Trimming shortened V by 0 bases and J by 10 bases, and 16 bases separated the two germline ends. Germline loops: CDR1 MNHEY, CDR2 SMNVEV (reference sequence). This CDR3 has 15 residues.

This clone appeared a few times. This chain uses TRBV4-3 with TRBJ2-5; 9 nucleotides align to TRBD2. This CDR3 spans 15 amino acids. V lost 4 bases to trimming and J lost 1 base; unmatched junction nucleotides: 4. The germline CDR1 and CDR2 sequences are LGHNA and YSLEER. The CDR3 DNA reads TGCGCCAGCAGCCCAAGCGGGAGGACCCAAGAGACCCAGTACTTC. Translating it yields CASSPSGRTQETQYF.

The chain employs TRBV27 and TRBJ1-5; D is perhaps TRBD1 (5 bases). The CDR3 is 14 amino acids. Germline V CDR1 and CDR2: MNHEY, SMNVEV (reference sequence). Trimming took off 2 bases at V and 5 bases at J, with 10 bases between the two ends. CDR3 sequence reads: CASSLGGNHQPQHF. The CDR3 DNA is TGTGCCAGCAGTTTAGGGGGGAACCATCAGCCCCAGCATTTT.

V usage is TRBV30 and J usage is TRBJ1-1; 7 positions match TRBD1. This CDR3 has 15 amino acids. Germline V gene lookup returns CDR1 GTSNPN and CDR2 SVGIG (reference sequence). Unmatched junction bases numbered 8, after V lost 0 bases and J lost 4 bases. The DNA of the CDR3 is TGTGCCTGGAGTGTAAAGGGTCGGGACAGCACTGAAGCTTTCTTT. Translating it yields CAWSVKGRDSTEAFF.

The CDR3 is CASSLSAGGTYEQYV. The CDR3 DNA reads TGTGCCAGCAGTTTATCTGCGGGAGGTACCTACGAGCAGTACGTC. The chain is built from TRBV27 and TRBJ2-7; 8 nucleotides agree with TRBD2. The germline gives CDR1 MNHEY, CDR2 SMNVEV (reference sequence). V trimming: 0 bases; J trimming: 2 bases; junction bases outside the gene matches: 3. CDR3 size: 15 residues.

This chain uses TRBV4-3 with TRBJ2-7, with 10 nucleotides matching TRBD2. Germline V gene lookup returns CDR1 LGHNA and CDR2 YSLEER. The CDR3 has 15 amino acids. V was clipped by 4 bases and J by 2 bases; unmatched bases: 5. The CDR3 spells CASSRGAGGTYEQYF. The CDR3 DNA reads TGCGCCAGCAGCCGAGGAGCGGGAGGGACCTACGAGCAGTACTTC.

J is TRBJ2-7 and V is TRBV6-4, with TRBD2 matching over 14 bases. CDR1 is MRHNA and CDR2 is SNTAGT in the germline V gene. Germline trimming cut 4 bases from V and 1 base from J; bases unmatched to any gene: 12. The CDR3 totals 19 residues. This CDR3 reads CASSVEHPTSGRGSYEQYF. CDR3 sequence (DNA): TGTGCCAGCAGTGTAGAACACCCGACTAGCGGGAGGGGGTCCTACGAGCAGTACTTC.

This clone was recorded once. The rearrangement uses TRBV11-3 and TRBJ2-1; TRBD1 agrees at 9 bases. Germline values: CDR1 SGHNT, CDR2 YENEEA. This CDR3 is built from 14 residues. V shed 5 bases and J 9 bases; nucleotides not matched to a gene: 8. CDR3: CASSPPRTGAEQFF. CDR3 nucleotide sequence: TGTGCCAGCAGCCCGCCGAGGACAGGGGCTGAGCAGTTCTTC.

This chain connects TRBV28 to TRBJ1-5; 7 positions agree with TRBD1. Germline CDR1 is MDHEN and CDR2 is SYDVKM. The V and J ends lost 8 bases and 6 bases, in that order; junction bases with no gene match: 7. CDR3 length equals 13 residues. CDR3 DNA sequence: TGTGCCAGCGGGGGACAGTTCCCTCAGCCCCAGCATTTT. It yields the protein CASGGQFPQPQHF.

The CDR3 DNA is TGTGCCAGCAGTTCAGCGGGAGTTTACGAGCAGTACTTC. Translating gives CASSSAGVYEQYF. V usage is TRBV6-5 and J usage is TRBJ2-7, with 8 bases that match TRBD2. Germline V gives CDR1 MNHEY, CDR2 SVGAGI. The length of the CDR3 is 13 residues. V lost 4 bases, J lost 4 bases, and 3 bases stayed unmatched.

The chain employs TRBV19 and TRBJ2-3, with 7 bases fitting TRBD2. The CDR3 totals 15 residues. J lost 4 bases, V lost 3 bases, and 7 bases had no gene match. Looked up from germline, CDR1 is LNHDA and CDR2 is SQIVND (reference sequence). The CDR3 coding sequence is TGTGCCAGTAGTATCGGGGGAGGGCCATCAGATACGCAGTATTTT. Residues: CASSIGGGPSDTQYF.

The rearrangement joins TRBV7-6 to TRBJ2-7, with 11 bases matching TRBD2. Germline V lookup: CDR1 SGHVS, CDR2 FNYEAQ. Trimming at V came to 5 bases and at J to 5 bases, leaving 20 bases not matched to a gene. The CDR3 spans 19 residues. The CDR3 loop is CASSPRVAGGRQFDNEQYF. CDR3 nucleotides: TGTGCCAGCAGCCCAAGGGTAGCGGGAGGGCGCCAGTTCGACAACGAGCAGTACTTC.

A few counts support this clone. The chain recombines TRBV29-1 with TRBJ2-7, with 12 bases fitting TRBD1. V dropped 7 bases and J dropped 6; count of bases not matched to a gene: 4. The CDR3 consists of 12 residues. Per germline, CDR1 SQVTM and CDR2 ANQGSEA. This CDR3 is CSAQGQGAEQYF. In DNA, the CDR3 is TGCAGCGCTCAGGGACAGGGGGCCGAGCAGTACTTC.

The CDR3 DNA follows: TGTGCCAGTAGTATCGGCAGGGGGCGCATCGATGGCTACACCTTC. Translating it yields CASSIGRGRIDGYTF. The chain recombines TRBV19 with TRBJ1-2; TRBD1 matches at 8 bases. V was clipped by 3 bases and J by 6 bases; unmatched bases: 9. Germline CDR1 reads LNHDA; CDR2 reads SQIVND (reference sequence). CDR3 length equals 15 residues. The full variable domain, its missing parts supplied by reference TRBV19 and TRBJ1-2, is DGGITQSPKYLFRKEGQNVTLSCEQNLNHDAMYWYRQDPGQGLRLIYYSQIVNDFQKGDIAEGYSVSREKKESFPLTVTSAQKNPTAFYLCASSIGRGRIDGYTFGSGTRLTVV.

The J gene is TRBJ1-5, the V gene TRBV2, with 10 bases that match TRBD1. The V gene end was trimmed by 6 bases and the J gene end by 5 bases; junction bases not matched to a gene: 4. Germline V CDR1 and CDR2: SNHLY, FYNNEI. The CDR3 sequence is 14 residues long. CDR3 sequence: CASRSGTGDQPQHF. The CDR3 nucleotides are TGTGCCAGCAGGAGCGGGACAGGGGATCAGCCCCAGCATTTT.

The chain is built from TRBV25-1 and TRBJ2-1, with TRBD2 as a possible D gene (6 bases). The CDR3 totals 15 residues. The germline V gene encodes CDR1 MGHDK and CDR2 SYGVNS. V dropped 2 bases and J dropped 5 bases, with 13 bases sitting between them. This chain's CDR3 is CASSEVRGADNEQFF. The CDR3 DNA reads TGTGCCAGCAGTGAAGTACGCGGGGCGGACAATGAGCAGTTCTTC. The full variable domain, rest sourced from reference TRBV25-1 and TRBJ2-1, is EADIYQTPRYLVIGTGKKITLECSQTMGHDKMYWYQQDPGMELHLIHYSYGVNSTEKGDLSSESTVSRIRTEHFPLTLESARPSHTSQYLCASSEVRGADNEQFFGPGTRLTVL.

The rearrangement links TRBV7-2 to TRBJ2-1, with 8 nucleotides matching TRBD1. V lost 5 bases and J lost 8; bases outside the gene matches: 11. This CDR3 has 15 amino acids. Germline lookup yields CDR1 SGHTA and CDR2 FQGNSA. CDR3 in DNA: TGTGCCAGCAGCCCGGACAGGGTAGGTGGACATGAGCAGTTCTTC. Translating it yields CASSPDRVGGHEQFF.